Listed below are T cell receptor beta chains from one sample, sequenced in a study of identical twins. TCRdb processed the 5' RACE reads anew with MiXCR; each CDR3 protein has one entry. Found here are 300,000 or so distinct CDR3 sequences, roughly 10% of them singletons; the top ten hold roughly 7%. This sample was also put to use in a study of yellow fever vaccine responses in identical twins.

Sequencing was performed on CD8+ T cells sorted from blood. These TCRs come from a woman aged 18-35 years in good health. Both conserved end residues are part of each CDR3. Fields, in order: V gene, J gene, D gene, CDR3 protein. D genes are given only for firm matches.

V: TRBV7-9
J: TRBJ2-7
D: TRBD1
CDR3: CASSTNPGQGNYEQYF

V: TRBV27
J: TRBJ2-1
D: NA
CDR3: CASSPSDPNPNEQFF

V: TRBV9
J: TRBJ2-3
D: TRBD2
CDR3: CASSPGLAGIVNTDTQYF

V: TRBV7-2
J: TRBJ2-1
D: NA
CDR3: CASSLILDEQFF

V: TRBV27
J: TRBJ1-6
D: NA
CDR3: CASSIQGSNSPLHF

V: TRBV14
J: TRBJ1-4
D: NA
CDR3: CASSDSPSEKLFF

V: TRBV28
J: TRBJ2-1
D: TRBD1
CDR3: CASSLGTGAPGEQFF

V: TRBV20-1
J: TRBJ2-7
D: NA
CDR3: CSKVSEKSYEQYF

V: TRBV19
J: TRBJ2-5
D: NA
CDR3: CASSSLAGQETQYF

V: TRBV28
J: TRBJ2-7
D: TRBD1
CDR3: CASSLEGQGINEQYF

V: TRBV3-1
J: TRBJ2-5
D: NA
CDR3: CASSQGARGPGEETQYF

V: TRBV7-9
J: TRBJ2-1
D: NA
CDR3: CASSSLPLGENEQFF

V: TRBV28
J: TRBJ2-7
D: NA
CDR3: CASSFREGPYEQYF

V: TRBV20-1
J: TRBJ2-5
D: NA
CDR3: CSATWGEKTQYF

V: TRBV4-1
J: TRBJ2-2
D: NA
CDR3: CASSQPGTENTGELFF

V: TRBV7-9
J: TRBJ2-1
D: TRBD2
CDR3: CASSLESSGLYNEQFF

V: TRBV6-2/TRBV6-3
J: TRBJ1-1
D: NA
CDR3: CASSYIGTRMVNTEAFF

V: TRBV11-2
J: TRBJ2-7
D: NA
CDR3: CASSFRGYEQYF

V: TRBV7-9
J: TRBJ1-2
D: TRBD1
CDR3: CASSLEGTGGGGYTF

V: TRBV19
J: TRBJ2-1
D: NA
CDR3: CASTAGDYSYNEQFF

V: TRBV6-6
J: TRBJ2-7
D: TRBD2
CDR3: CASSSPLAGDAYEQYF

V: TRBV20-1
J: TRBJ2-3
D: TRBD2
CDR3: CSARDFLAVSDTQYF

V: TRBV10-3
J: TRBJ2-1
D: NA
CDR3: CATTGINNEQFF

V: TRBV12-3/TRBV12-4
J: TRBJ2-1
D: NA
CDR3: CASSLETSRPQFF

V: TRBV6-2/TRBV6-3
J: TRBJ2-3
D: TRBD2
CDR3: CASSYSTTTSGSCCTDTQYF

V: TRBV20-1
J: TRBJ1-6
D: TRBD1
CDR3: CSASMGQGPPF

V: TRBV20-1
J: TRBJ2-7
D: TRBD2
CDR3: CSASPTSGSFTYEQYF

V: TRBV6-1
J: TRBJ2-2
D: NA
CDR3: CASRDGLLANTGELFF

V: TRBV3-1
J: TRBJ2-4
D: NA
CDR3: CASSQGPLTKNIQYF

V: TRBV27
J: TRBJ2-7
D: TRBD1
CDR3: CASSPPRGQGDYEQYF

V: TRBV20-1
J: TRBJ2-2
D: NA
CDR3: CSARGSGRGTGELFF

V: TRBV7-9
J: TRBJ2-1
D: NA
CDR3: CASSSTPASYNEQFF

V: TRBV2
J: TRBJ2-4
D: NA
CDR3: CASSDRARLAKNIQYF

V: TRBV15
J: TRBJ2-5
D: TRBD2
CDR3: CATSTWTSLEETQYF

V: TRBV7-9
J: TRBJ2-3
D: TRBD1
CDR3: CASRTFGQGGDTQYF

V: TRBV4-3
J: TRBJ2-2
D: NA
CDR3: CASSQDRDQTGELFF

V: TRBV11-3
J: TRBJ2-1
D: NA
CDR3: CASSLDRGEQFF

V: TRBV11-2
J: TRBJ2-1
D: NA
CDR3: CASSSEGIDNEQFF

V: TRBV7-9
J: TRBJ2-2
D: NA
CDR3: CASSTSWTGRETGELFF

V: TRBV4-3
J: TRBJ2-3
D: NA
CDR3: CASSHLPLGSTDTQYF

V: TRBV11-2
J: TRBJ2-5
D: TRBD1
CDR3: CASSQMHRGMGETQYF

V: TRBV9
J: TRBJ2-6
D: TRBD2
CDR3: CASSGRLAGDVAAGANVLTF

V: TRBV28
J: TRBJ2-7
D: TRBD1
CDR3: CASSHTGQGAGEQYF

V: TRBV19
J: TRBJ2-1
D: NA
CDR3: CASSMTLNEQFF

V: TRBV5-1
J: TRBJ2-1
D: TRBD2
CDR3: CTSSLEASGEDSYNEQFF

V: TRBV4-3
J: TRBJ2-1
D: NA
CDR3: CASSQGVGDGNEQFF

V: TRBV6-2/TRBV6-3
J: TRBJ2-6
D: NA
CDR3: CASSYSSDSGANVLTF

V: TRBV7-3
J: TRBJ1-2
D: TRBD1
CDR3: CTSSPTGGEGYTF

V: TRBV24-1
J: TRBJ2-1
D: TRBD2
CDR3: CATSDPDLSGREYNEQFF

V: TRBV6-6
J: TRBJ1-1
D: NA
CDR3: CASWVPPNTEAFF

V: TRBV20-1
J: TRBJ2-7
D: NA
CDR3: CSAARTDYEQYF

V: TRBV2
J: TRBJ2-3
D: TRBD2
CDR3: CASSGTSVTDTQYF